This T cell receptor (beta chain) was sequenced during a study of T-cell reconstitution after alpha-beta-depleted transplantation in children. Regarding the study as a whole: The origin of alpha-beta T cells about two months after transplant was reportedly several hundred expanded graft clones. Surviving recipient cells, namely T cells and thymic progenitors, were the source of high day-60 TCRbeta diversity in some patients. Counts and diversity of T cells one year after transplant came mostly from newly produced T cells.

Germline loops: CDR1 ENHRY, CDR2 SYGVKD. V lost 5 bases and J 3 bases, leaving 17 bases between the germline ends. There are 16 residues in the CDR3. Preparing the TCRbeta library involved the use of unique molecular identifiers. TCRdb re-called the PCR reads through MiXCR, storing one row per CDR3 protein. The data contain 330,000 or so distinct CDR3 sequences, roughly 8.2% of them singletons. This clonotype has a handful of counts. Antigen unknown. This chain joins TRBV10-3 and TRBJ1-5, with a weak D call TRBD1 (6 bases). The sample was peripheral blood, taken 360 days after TCRalphabeta/CD19-depleted stem cell transplant. The sequence was obtained from a female patient aged 2 to 10 who had a stem cell transplant for Fanconi anemia, so the T cells may come from the graft donor. CDR3 sequence (DNA): TGTGCCATCAGTCCGGACAGACCAGCCCTCAATCAGCCCCAGCATTTT. It codes for CAISPDRPALNQPQHF.